One and the same sample provided the 5 T cell receptor beta chains below, sequenced in a study of blood T cell repertoires in COVID-19. The protocol was immunoSEQ multiplex PCR, while the TCRdb copy is restricted to in-frame clones and leaves out a portion. The table records tens of thousands of clones, roughly 78% of them present only once. The specimen was peripheral blood. The receptor set was obtained from a woman aged 70-85 years with acute or convalescent COVID-19.

The rearrangement links TRBV16 to TRBJ1-2; the D is unclear. The CDR3 covers 18 residues. Germline V gene lookup returns CDR1 KGHSY and CDR2 FQNENV. V lost 0 bases and J lost 6, with 23 bases in between. CDR3 sequence reads: CASSQSGKLYSTTHGYTF. CDR3 DNA: TGTGCCAGCAGCCAATCGGGCAAGCTCTATTCGACTACTCATGGCTACACCTTC.

The chain is built from TRBV6-6 and TRBJ1-1; the D is unclear. The CDR3 extends over 13 amino acids. Germline values: CDR1 MNHNY, CDR2 SVGAGI (reference sequence). The V end was cut by 9 bases, the J end by 4 bases, with 15 bases between. The CDR3 coding sequence is TGTGCCAGTTACGGGGATTGGGGCACTGAAGCTTTCTTT. This gives the protein CASYGDWGTEAFF.

This clone was recorded once. The chain carries TRBV3-1 (or the pseudogene TRBV3-2) and TRBJ1-2; D ambiguous. V lost 5 bases and J lost 3, with 13 bases in between. CDR1 LGHDT and CDR2 YNNKEL come from the germline V gene (reference sequence). CDR3 length: 14 residues. This CDR3 is CASSYPGIYYGYTF. Here the CDR3 DNA reads TGTGCCAGCAGCTACCCGGGGATCTACTATGGCTACACCTTC.

The chain uses TRBV5-4 and TRBJ2-1, with 15 bases matching TRBD2. This CDR3 comprises 14 residues. Germline V CDR1 and CDR2: SGHNT, YYREEE (reference sequence). J lost 7 bases, V lost 7 bases, and 3 bases had no gene match. CDR3 in amino acids: CASGLAGGRNEQFF. The DNA for the CDR3 is TGTGCCAGCGGACTAGCGGGGGGGAGGAATGAGCAGTTCTTC. Variable domain in full (rest from reference TRBV5-4 and TRBJ2-1): ETGVTQSPTHLIKTRGQQVTLRCSSQSGHNTVSWYQQALGQGPQFIFQYYREEENGRGNFPPRFSGLQFPNYSSELNVNALELDDSALYLCASGLAGGRNEQFFGPGTRLTVL.

The J gene is TRBJ2-5, the V gene TRBV19; 10 nucleotides match TRBD2. The germline V gene has CDR1 LNHDA and CDR2 SQIVND (reference sequence). The V and J ends lost 8 bases and 4 bases, in that order; junction bases with no gene match: 13. The CDR3 extends over 16 amino acids. In nucleotides, the CDR3 is TGTGCCAGTGGTAGAACTAGCGGGGTCTTAGGAGAGACCCAGTACTTC. This encodes CASGRTSGVLGETQYF.